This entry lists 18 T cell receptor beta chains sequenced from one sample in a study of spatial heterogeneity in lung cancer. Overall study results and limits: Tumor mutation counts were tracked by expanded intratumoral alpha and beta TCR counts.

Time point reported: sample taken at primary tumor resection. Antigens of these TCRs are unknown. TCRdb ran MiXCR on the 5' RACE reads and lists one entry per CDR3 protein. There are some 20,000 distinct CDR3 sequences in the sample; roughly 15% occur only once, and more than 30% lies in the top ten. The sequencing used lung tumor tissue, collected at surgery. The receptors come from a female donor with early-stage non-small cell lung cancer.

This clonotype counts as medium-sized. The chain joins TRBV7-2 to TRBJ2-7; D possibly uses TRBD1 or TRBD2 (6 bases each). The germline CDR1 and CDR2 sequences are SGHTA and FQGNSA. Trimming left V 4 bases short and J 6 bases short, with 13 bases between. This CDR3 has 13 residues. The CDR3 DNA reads TGTGCCAGCAGCTCTTCATGGGGGGCCGAGCAGTACTTC. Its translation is CASSSSWGAEQYF.

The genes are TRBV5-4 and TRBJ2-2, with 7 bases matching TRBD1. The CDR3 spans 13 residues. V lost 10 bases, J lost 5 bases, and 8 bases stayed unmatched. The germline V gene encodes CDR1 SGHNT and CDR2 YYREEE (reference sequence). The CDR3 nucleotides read TGTGCCGGAGAGAACAGGGGAACCGGGGAGCTGTTTTTT. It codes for CAGENRGTGELFF.

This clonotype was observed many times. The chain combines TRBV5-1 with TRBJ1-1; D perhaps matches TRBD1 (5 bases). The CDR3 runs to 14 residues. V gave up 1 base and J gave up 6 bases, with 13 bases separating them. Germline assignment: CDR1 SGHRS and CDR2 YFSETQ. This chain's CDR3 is CASSLKMGVPEAFF. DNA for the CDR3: TGCGCCAGCAGCTTGAAAATGGGGGTACCTGAAGCTTTCTTT.

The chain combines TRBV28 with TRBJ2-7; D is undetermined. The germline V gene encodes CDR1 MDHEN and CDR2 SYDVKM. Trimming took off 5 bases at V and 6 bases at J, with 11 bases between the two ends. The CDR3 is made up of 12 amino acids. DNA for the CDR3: TGTGCCAGCAGTCCCCACCCCCGCGAGCAGTACTTC. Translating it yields CASSPHPREQYF.

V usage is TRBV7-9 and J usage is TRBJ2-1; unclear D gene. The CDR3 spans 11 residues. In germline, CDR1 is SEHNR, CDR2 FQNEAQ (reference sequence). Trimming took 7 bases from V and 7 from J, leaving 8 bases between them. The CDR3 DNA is TGTGCCAGCACTCTCATGAATGAGCAGTTCTTC. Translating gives CASTLMNEQFF. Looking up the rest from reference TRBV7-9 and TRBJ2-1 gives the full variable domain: DTGVSQNPRHKITKRGQNVTFRCDPISEHNRLYWYRQTLGQGPEFLTYFQNEAQLEKSRLLSDRFSAERPKGSFSTLEIQRTEQGDSAMYLCASTLMNEQFFGPGTRLTVL.

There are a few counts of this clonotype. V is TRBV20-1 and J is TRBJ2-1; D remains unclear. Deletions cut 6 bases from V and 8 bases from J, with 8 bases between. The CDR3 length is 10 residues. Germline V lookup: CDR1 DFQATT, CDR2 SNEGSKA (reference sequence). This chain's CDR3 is CSASLDEQFF. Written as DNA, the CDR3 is TGCAGTGCAAGCTTAGATGAGCAGTTCTTC.

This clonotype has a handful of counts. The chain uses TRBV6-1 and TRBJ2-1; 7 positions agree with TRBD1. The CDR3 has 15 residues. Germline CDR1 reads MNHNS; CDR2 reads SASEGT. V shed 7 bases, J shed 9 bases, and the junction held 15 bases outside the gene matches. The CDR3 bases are TGTGCCAGCATTATGACAGGGAGCTCCCAGGGTGAGCAGTTCTTC. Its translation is CASIMTGSSQGEQFF.

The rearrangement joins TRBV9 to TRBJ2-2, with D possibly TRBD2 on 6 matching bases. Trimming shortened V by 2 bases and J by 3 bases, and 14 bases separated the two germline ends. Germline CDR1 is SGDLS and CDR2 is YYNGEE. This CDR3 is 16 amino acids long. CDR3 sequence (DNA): TGTGCCAGCAGCGTTAGGATCTGGGAGGACACCGGGGAGCTGTTTTTT. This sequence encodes CASSVRIWEDTGELFF.

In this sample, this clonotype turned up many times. CDR3 sequence (DNA): TGTGCCAGCAGCTTAGTGACAGGGTCCAATCAGCCCCAGCATTTT. This sequence encodes CASSLVTGSNQPQHF. The chain recombines TRBV7-2 with TRBJ1-5, with TRBD1 matching 7 bases. V shed 1 base and J 3 bases; nucleotides not matched to a gene: 3. The germline V gene encodes CDR1 SGHTA and CDR2 FQGNSA. The CDR3 totals 15 residues. Combining the CDR3 with reference TRBV7-2 and TRBJ1-5 gives the whole variable domain GAGVSQSPSNKVTEKGKDVELRCDPISGHTALYWYRQSLGQGLEFLIYFQGNSAPDKSGLPSDRFSAERTGGSVSTLTIQRTQQEDSAVYLCASSLVTGSNQPQHFGDGTRLSIL.

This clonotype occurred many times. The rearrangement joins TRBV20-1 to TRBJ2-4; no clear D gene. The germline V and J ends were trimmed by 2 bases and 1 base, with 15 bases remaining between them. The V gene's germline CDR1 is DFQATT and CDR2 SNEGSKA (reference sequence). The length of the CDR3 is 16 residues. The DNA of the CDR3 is TGCAGTGCTAGATCCCGGATCGTGTTGGCCAAAAACATTCAGTACTTC. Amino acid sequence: CSARSRIVLAKNIQYF.

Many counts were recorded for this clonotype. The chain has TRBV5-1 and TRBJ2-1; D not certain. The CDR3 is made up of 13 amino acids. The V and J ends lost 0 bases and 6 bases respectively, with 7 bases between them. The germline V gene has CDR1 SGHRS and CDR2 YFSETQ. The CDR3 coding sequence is TGCGCCAGCAGCTTGGAAGAACTCAATGAGCAGTTCTTC. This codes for CASSLEELNEQFF.

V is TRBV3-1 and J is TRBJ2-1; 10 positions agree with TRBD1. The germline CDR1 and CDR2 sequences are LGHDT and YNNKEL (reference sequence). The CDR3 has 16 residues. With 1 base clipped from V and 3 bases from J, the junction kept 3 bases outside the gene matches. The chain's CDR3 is CASSQAGTGDYNEQFF. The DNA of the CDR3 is TGTGCCAGCAGCCAAGCCGGGACAGGGGACTACAATGAGCAGTTCTTC.

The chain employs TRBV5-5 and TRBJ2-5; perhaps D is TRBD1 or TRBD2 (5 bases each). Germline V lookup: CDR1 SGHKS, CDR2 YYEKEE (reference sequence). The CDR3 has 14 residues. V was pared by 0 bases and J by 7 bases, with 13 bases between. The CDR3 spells CASSLDGGRGTQYF. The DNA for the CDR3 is TGTGCCAGCAGCTTGGATGGGGGAAGGGGGACCCAGTACTTC.

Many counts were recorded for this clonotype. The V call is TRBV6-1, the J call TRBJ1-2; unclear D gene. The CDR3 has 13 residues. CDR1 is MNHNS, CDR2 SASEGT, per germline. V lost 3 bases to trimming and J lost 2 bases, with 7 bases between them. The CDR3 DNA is TGTGCCAGCAGTGAGAGGCGGAACTATGGCTACACCTTC. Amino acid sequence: CASSERRNYGYTF.

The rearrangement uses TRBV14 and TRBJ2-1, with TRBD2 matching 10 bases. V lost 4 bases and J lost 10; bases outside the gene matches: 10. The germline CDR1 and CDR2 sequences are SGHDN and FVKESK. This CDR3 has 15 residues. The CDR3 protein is CASSLVSSGRGEQFF. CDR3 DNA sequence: TGTGCCAGCAGCCTCGTTTCTAGCGGGAGAGGGGAGCAGTTCTTC.

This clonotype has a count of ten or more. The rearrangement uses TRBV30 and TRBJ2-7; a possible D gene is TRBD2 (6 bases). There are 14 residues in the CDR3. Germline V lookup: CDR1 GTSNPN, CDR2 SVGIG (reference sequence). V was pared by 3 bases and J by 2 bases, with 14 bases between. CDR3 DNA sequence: TGTGCCTGGAGGCCCGTGGGACTCACCTACGAGCAGTACTTC. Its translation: CAWRPVGLTYEQYF.

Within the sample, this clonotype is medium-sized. This CDR3 is CANEGGKSSYEQYF. CDR3 in DNA: TGTGCCAACGAGGGAGGGAAGAGCTCCTACGAGCAGTACTTC. This chain links TRBV6-4 with TRBJ2-7; 7 bases align to TRBD2. V lost 10 bases to trimming and J lost 0 bases; unmatched junction nucleotides: 9. Germline V lookup: CDR1 MRHNA, CDR2 SNTAGT. The CDR3 consists of 14 residues.

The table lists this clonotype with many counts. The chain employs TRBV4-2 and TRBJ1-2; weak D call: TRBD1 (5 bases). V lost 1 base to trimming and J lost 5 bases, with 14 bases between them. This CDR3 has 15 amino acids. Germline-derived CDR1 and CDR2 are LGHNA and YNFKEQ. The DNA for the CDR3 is TGTGCCAGCAGCCAAGGGCGGGGACCGTTGTATGGCTACACCTTC. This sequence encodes CASSQGRGPLYGYTF.